A single T cell receptor (beta chain) is shown here with its context. Its specificity is unknown. The sample is drawn from a study of T cell repertoires in cytomegalovirus infection. Findings and caveats of the study: The ex vivo response was dominated by HLA-C-restricted CMV-specific TCR beta clonotypes.

TCRdb analysed the reads with MiXCR anew, one entry per CDR3 protein. The table has hundreds of thousands of distinct CDR3 sequences, about 11% seen once. The CDR3 is 16 residues long. Germline V CDR1 and CDR2: MRHNA, SNTAGT. With V trimmed by 5 bases and J by 1 base, 8 bases remained unmatched. The chain is built from TRBV6-4 and TRBJ2-1; 7 bases fit TRBD2. The receptor was derived from a human donor in good health (CMV status not recorded). Some clones in this sample may be carry-over from other donors' samples. Sequenced input: PBMCs. CDR3 bases: TGTGCCAGCAGTAGTTTAGCGGGTGTTTCCTACAATGAGCAGTTCTTC. As protein: CASSSLAGVSYNEQFF.